This TCR beta chain was identified in a study of T cell responses to AZD1222 COVID-19 vaccine. Study-level results: Baseline antibody screening turned up just a handful of seropositive AZD1222 recipients. Donors were mostly white British, more females; clonal diversity possibly underestimated.

The table came from immunoSEQ multiplex PCR; TCRdb's copy has only in-frame clones and leaves some out. The sample records 100,000 to 120,000 clones, approximately 90% being singletons. Details on this clone: Its antigen is still unknown.

Pooled together were second doses at about 4 or about 12 weeks. The sequence was obtained from an adult who received the AZD1222 COVID-19 vaccine. The source material was peripheral blood, sampled 28 days after the second AZD1222 dose.

CDR3: CASTGTGGSNQPQHF. CDR3 bases: TGTGCCAGCACCGGGACAGGGGGAAGCAATCAGCCCCAGCATTTT. The chain employs TRBV2 and TRBJ1-5; 11 positions agree with TRBD1. CDR1 is SNHLY and CDR2 is FYNNEI in the germline V gene. The CDR3 runs to 15 residues. V gave up 7 bases and J gave up 1 base; unmatched junction bases: 3.